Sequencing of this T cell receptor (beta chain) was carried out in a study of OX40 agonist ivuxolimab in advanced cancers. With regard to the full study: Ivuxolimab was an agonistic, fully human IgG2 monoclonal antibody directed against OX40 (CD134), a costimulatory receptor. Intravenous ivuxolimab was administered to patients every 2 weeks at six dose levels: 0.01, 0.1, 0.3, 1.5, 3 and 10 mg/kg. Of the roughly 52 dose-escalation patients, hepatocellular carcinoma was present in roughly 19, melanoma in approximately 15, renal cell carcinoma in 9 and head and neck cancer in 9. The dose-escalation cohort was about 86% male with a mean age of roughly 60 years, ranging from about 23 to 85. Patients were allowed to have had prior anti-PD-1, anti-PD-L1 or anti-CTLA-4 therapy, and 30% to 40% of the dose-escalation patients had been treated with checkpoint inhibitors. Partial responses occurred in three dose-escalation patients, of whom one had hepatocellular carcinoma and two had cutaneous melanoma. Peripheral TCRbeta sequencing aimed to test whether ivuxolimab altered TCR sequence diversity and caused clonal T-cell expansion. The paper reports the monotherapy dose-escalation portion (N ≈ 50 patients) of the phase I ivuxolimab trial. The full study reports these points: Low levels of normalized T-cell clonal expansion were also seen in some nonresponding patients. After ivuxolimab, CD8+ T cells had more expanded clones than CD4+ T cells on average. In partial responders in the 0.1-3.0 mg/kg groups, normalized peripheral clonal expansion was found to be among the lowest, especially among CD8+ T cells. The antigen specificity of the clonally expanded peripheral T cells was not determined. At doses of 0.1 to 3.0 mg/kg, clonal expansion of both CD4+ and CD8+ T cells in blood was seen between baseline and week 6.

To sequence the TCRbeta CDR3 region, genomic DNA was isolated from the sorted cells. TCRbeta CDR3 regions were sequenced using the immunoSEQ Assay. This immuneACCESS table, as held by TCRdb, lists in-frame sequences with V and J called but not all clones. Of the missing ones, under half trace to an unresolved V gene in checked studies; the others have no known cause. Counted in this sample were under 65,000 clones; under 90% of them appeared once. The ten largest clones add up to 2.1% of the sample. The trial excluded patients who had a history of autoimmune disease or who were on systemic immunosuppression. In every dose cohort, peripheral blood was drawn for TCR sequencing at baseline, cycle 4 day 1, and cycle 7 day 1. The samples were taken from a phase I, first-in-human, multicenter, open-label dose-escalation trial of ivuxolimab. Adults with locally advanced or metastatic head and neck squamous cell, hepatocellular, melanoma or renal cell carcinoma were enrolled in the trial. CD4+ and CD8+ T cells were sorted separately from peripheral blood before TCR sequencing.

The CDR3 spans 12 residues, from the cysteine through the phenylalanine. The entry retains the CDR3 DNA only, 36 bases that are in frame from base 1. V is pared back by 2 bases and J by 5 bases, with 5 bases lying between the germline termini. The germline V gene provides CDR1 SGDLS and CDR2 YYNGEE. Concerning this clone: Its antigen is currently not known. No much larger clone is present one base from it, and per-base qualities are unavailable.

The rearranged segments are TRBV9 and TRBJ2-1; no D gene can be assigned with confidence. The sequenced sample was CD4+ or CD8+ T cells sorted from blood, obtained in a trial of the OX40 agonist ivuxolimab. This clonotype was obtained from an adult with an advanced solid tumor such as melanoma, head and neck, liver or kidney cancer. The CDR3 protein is CASSVTNNEQFF. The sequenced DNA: TGTGCCAGCAGCGTCACTAACAATGAGCAGTTCTTC.